Sequencing of this T cell receptor (beta chain) was carried out in a study of PD-L1 blockade in urothelial cancer. The CDR3 length is 14 residues. Germline CDR1 and CDR2: MGHDK and SYGVNS. Trimming took 5 bases from V and 8 from J, leaving 17 bases between them. Time point meaning: pretreatment peripheral blood. Sequencing used immunoSEQ multiplex PCR; TCRdb keeps in-frame clones, though not all of them. The table has more than 55,000 clones, 75% to 90% seen once. The chain links TRBV25-1 to TRBJ2-3, with D possibly TRBD1 on 7 matching bases. The source material was PBMCs, sampled around atezolizumab (anti-PD-L1) treatment. The TCR was taken from a man aged 65 to 85 with urothelial cancer. CDR3 DNA: TGTGCCAGCAGTACCCCGGGACAGCGGGTTACGCAGTATTTT. As protein: CASSTPGQRVTQYF.